What follows describes a single TCR beta chain. This entry comes from a study of T-cell memory formation after mild COVID-19. The overall study: Largely, TCR clusters stayed within a single donor.

V was clipped by 1 base and J by 5 bases, with 9 bases between them. The V gene's germline CDR1 is SGHAT and CDR2 FQNNGV. The length of the CDR3 is 14 residues. TCRdb fed the 5' RACE reads into MiXCR, producing one record per CDR3 protein. The sample contains approximately 260,000 distinct CDR3 sequences, about a sixth of which appear only once. The sequence derives from a man aged 18 to 35 who had mild COVID-19 (a few samples of this study predate the infection). Cell type and time point are not known. The J gene is TRBJ1-5, the V gene TRBV11-2; D might be TRBD1 (5 bases). Sequenced sample: PBMCs or a T cell subset sorted from them (not recorded which). The CDR3 spells CASSLATTDQPQHF. In nucleotides, the CDR3 is TGTGCCAGCAGCTTAGCCACGACAGATCAGCCCCAGCATTTT.